This T cell receptor (beta chain) was captured by sequencing in a study of T cells expressing NK-cell markers. Overall study: HCMV seropositivity characterized most of the eight sequenced donors, and seronegativity one.

Germline V lookup: CDR1 LNHDA, CDR2 SQIVND (reference sequence). There are 16 residues in the CDR3. The authors made TCR beta cDNA libraries by 5'RACE template switching. This switching added a universal primer site and UMIs. TCRdb re-called the 5' RACE reads and gives one entry per CDR3 protein, without DNA. This sample lists fewer than 400,000 distinct CDR3 sequences; its ten largest clones have over 8.5%. The receptor's source is a woman in her 50s in good health. The V gene is TRBV19, the J gene TRBJ1-2; TCRdb returns TRBD1, unconfirmable since there is no DNA. Input material: blood T cells: a sorted CD56 or NKG2C T cell subset, CD4+ or CD8+ T cells, or bulk PBMC T cells (not recorded which). CDR3: CASSKGQVAANYGYTF.